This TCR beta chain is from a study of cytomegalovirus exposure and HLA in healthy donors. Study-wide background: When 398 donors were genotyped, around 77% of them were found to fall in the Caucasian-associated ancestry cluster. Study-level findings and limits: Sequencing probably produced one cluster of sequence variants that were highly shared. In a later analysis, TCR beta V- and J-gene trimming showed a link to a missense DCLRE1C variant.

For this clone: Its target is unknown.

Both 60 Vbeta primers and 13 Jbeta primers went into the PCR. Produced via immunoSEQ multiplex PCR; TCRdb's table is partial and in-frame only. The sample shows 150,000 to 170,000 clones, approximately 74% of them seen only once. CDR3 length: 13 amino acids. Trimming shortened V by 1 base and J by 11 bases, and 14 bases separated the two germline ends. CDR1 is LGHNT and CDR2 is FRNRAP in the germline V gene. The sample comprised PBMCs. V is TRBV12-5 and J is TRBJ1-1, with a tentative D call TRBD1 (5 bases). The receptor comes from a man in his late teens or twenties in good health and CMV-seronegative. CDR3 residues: CASGLGGSSSAFF. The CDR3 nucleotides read TGTGCTAGTGGTTTGGGGGGCTCTTCGTCCGCTTTCTTT.